The 12 T cell receptor beta chains in this list originate from one sample, sequenced in a study of cytomegalovirus exposure and HLA in healthy donors. TCRdb's copy holds only in-frame clones and misses some; the assay was immunoSEQ multiplex PCR. The table records around 150,000 clones, almost 90% of them present only once. Material for sequencing was PBMCs. The receptors were sampled from a woman aged 18-30 years in good health and CMV-seropositive.

This sequence joins TRBV7-9 and TRBJ2-1; a possible D gene is TRBD2 (5 bases). Deletions cut 3 bases from V and 4 bases from J, with 7 bases between. The CDR3 is 13 residues long. Germline-derived CDR1 and CDR2 are SEHNR and FQNEAQ (reference sequence). CDR3 nucleotides: TGTGCCAGCAGCTTCGGGGAATACAATGAGCAGTTCTTC. Its translation: CASSFGEYNEQFF.

This sequence joins TRBV9 and TRBJ2-1; D not certain. The CDR3 consists of 13 residues. With 4 bases removed from V and 7 bases from J, the gap between germline ends came to 12 bases. Looked up from germline, CDR1 is SGDLS and CDR2 is YYNGEE. CDR3 sequence reads: CASSYSQINEQFF. The CDR3 region has the DNA TGTGCCAGCAGCTATAGCCAAATTAATGAGCAGTTCTTC.

The J gene is TRBJ2-1, the V gene TRBV7-2; no definite D call. Germline-derived CDR1 and CDR2 are SGHTA and FQGNSA. Trimming shortened V by 2 bases and J by 6 bases, and 8 bases separated the two germline ends. The CDR3 extends over 13 amino acids. DNA for the CDR3: TGTGCCAGCAGCTTAATTCAGATCAATGAGCAGTTCTTC. Translating it yields CASSLIQINEQFF.

The CDR3 protein is CAWSLGLASTDTQYF. CDR3 in DNA: TGTGCCTGGAGCCTGGGACTAGCCAGCACAGATACGCAGTATTTT. The chain is built from TRBV30 and TRBJ2-3, with 9 nucleotides matching TRBD2. The germline V gene has CDR1 GTSNPN and CDR2 SVGIG (reference sequence). The CDR3 extends over 15 amino acids. Trimming took 3 bases from V and 0 from J; bases not matched to a gene: 4.

This chain links TRBV6-1 with TRBJ2-5; D perhaps matches TRBD2 (7 bases). Trimming took off 4 bases at V and 4 bases at J, with 16 bases between the two ends. The CDR3 is 15 amino acids. Germline V gene lookup returns CDR1 MNHNS and CDR2 SASEGT. The CDR3 here is CASSGTGGVGETQYF. DNA of the CDR3: TGTGCCAGCAGTGGAACGGGGGGCGTGGGAGAGACCCAGTACTTC.

V and J are TRBV28 and TRBJ1-1, with no clear D. Germline-derived CDR1 and CDR2 are MDHEN and SYDVKM. V was trimmed by 5 bases and J by 7 bases, leaving 11 bases between them. The CDR3 loop spans 12 amino acids. CDR3 nucleotides: TGTGCCAGCAGTGTCTACGCAAGTGAAGCTTTCTTT. Translation gives CASSVYASEAFF.

This chain joins TRBV28 and TRBJ2-5; TRBD2 might be the D (5 bases). The CDR3 loop spans 15 amino acids. V was pared by 5 bases and J by 5 bases, with 18 bases between. Germline loops: CDR1 MDHEN, CDR2 SYDVKM. The DNA of the CDR3 is TGTGCCAGCAGTCCGGGGATGGATAGAATGGAGACCCAGTACTTC. Translation: CASSPGMDRMETQYF.

J is TRBJ1-2 and V is TRBV29-1; weak D call: TRBD1 (6 bases). Looked up from germline, CDR1 is SQVTM and CDR2 is ANQGSEA. The CDR3 has 14 amino acids. Trimming cost V 7 bases and J 0 bases, with 15 bases left between them. The DNA of the CDR3 is TGCAGCGAATCGGACAGAAAAACTAACTATGGCTACACCTTC. Protein sequence: CSESDRKTNYGYTF.

V is TRBV5-1 and J is TRBJ1-5, with 7 bases lining up with TRBD1. Losses at the gene ends were 4 bases for V and 7 bases for J; bases not matched to a gene: 8. This CDR3 is built from 14 residues. Germline-derived CDR1 and CDR2 are SGHRS and YFSETQ. The CDR3 region is CASSATGMEQPQHF. The CDR3 nucleotides read TGCGCCAGCAGCGCGACAGGGATGGAGCAGCCCCAGCATTTT.

This clone came up once. V is TRBV19 and J is TRBJ2-1; 8 bases are a match to TRBD2. CDR3 length: 15 residues. Germline loops: CDR1 LNHDA, CDR2 SQIVND (reference sequence). The V gene end was trimmed by 3 bases and the J gene end by 6 bases; junction bases not matched to a gene: 7. The CDR3 reads CASSIPGGPGNEQFF. CDR3 sequence (DNA): TGTGCCAGTAGTATTCCGGGAGGGCCGGGCAATGAGCAGTTCTTC.

The rearrangement joins TRBV9 to TRBJ2-1; the match to TRBD2 covers 10 bases. The V gene end was trimmed by 3 bases and the J gene end by 13 bases; junction bases not matched to a gene: 7. Per germline, CDR1 SGDLS and CDR2 YYNGEE. The length of the CDR3 is 13 residues. The CDR3 sequence is CASSEGLAEAQFF. The CDR3 DNA follows: TGTGCCAGCAGCGAAGGACTAGCGGAGGCCCAGTTCTTC.

V and J are TRBV27 and TRBJ2-4, with D tentatively TRBD1 (5 bases). The CDR3 consists of 15 residues. The V end lost 5 bases, the J end lost 3 bases, and 14 bases lay between the germline ends. Germline CDR1 reads MNHEY; CDR2 reads SMNVEV (reference sequence). The CDR3: CASSRNQGDKNIQYF. DNA of the CDR3: TGTGCCAGCAGTAGAAACCAGGGTGACAAAAACATTCAGTACTTC.